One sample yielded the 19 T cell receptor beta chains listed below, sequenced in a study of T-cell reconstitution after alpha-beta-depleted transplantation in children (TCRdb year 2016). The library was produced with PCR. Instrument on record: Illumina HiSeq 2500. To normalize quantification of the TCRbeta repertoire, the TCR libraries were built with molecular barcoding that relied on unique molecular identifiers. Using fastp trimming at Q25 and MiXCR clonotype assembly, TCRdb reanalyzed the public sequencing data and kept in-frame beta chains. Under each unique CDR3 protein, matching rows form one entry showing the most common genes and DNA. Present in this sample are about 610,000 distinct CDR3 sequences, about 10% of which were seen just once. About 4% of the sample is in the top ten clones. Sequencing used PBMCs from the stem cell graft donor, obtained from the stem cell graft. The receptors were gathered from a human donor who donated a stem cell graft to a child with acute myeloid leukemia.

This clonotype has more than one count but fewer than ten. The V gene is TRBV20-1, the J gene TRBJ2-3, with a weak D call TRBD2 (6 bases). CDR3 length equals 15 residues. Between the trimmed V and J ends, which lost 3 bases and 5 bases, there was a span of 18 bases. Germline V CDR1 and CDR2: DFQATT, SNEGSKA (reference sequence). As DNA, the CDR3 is TGCAGTGCTAGGCCCCCTAGACCCGGGGGAGATACGCAGTATTTT. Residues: CSARPPRPGGDTQYF.

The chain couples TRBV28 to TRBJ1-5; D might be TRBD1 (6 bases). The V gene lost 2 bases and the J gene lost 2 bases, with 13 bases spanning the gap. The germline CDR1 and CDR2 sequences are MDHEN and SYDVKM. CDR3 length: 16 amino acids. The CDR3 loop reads CASSLAARGGNQPQHF. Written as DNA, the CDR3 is TGTGCCAGCAGTTTAGCCGCCAGGGGTGGCAATCAGCCCCAGCATTTT. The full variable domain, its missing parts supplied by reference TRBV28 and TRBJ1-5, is DVKVTQSSRYLVKRTGEKVFLECVQDMDHENMFWYRQDPGLGLRLIYFSYDVKMKEKGDIPEGYSVSREKKERFSLILESASTNQTSMYLCASSLAARGGNQPQHFGDGTRLSIL.

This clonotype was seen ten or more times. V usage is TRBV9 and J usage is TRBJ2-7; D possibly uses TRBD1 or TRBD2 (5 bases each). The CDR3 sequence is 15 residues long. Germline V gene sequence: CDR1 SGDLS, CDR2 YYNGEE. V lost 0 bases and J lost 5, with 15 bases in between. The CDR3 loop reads CASSVAGDLFDEQYF. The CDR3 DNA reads TGTGCCAGCAGCGTAGCTGGGGACCTCTTCGACGAGCAGTACTTC.

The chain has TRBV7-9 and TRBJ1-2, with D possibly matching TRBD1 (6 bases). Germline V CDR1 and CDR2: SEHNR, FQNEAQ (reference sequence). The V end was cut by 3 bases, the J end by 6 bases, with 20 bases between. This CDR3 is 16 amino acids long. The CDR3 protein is CASSFGQSAFANGYTF. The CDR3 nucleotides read TGTGCCAGCAGCTTTGGACAGTCCGCCTTCGCGAATGGCTACACCTTC.

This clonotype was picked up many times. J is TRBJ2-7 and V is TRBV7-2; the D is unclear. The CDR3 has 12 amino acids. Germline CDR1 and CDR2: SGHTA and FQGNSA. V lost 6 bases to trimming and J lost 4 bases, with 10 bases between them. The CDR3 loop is CASRPDLYEQYF. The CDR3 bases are TGTGCCAGCAGGCCCGACTTATACGAGCAGTACTTC.

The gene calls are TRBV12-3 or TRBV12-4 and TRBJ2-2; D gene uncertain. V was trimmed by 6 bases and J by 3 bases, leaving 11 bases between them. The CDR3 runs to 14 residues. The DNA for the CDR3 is TGTGCCAGCAGGCCGATTCTGCACACCGGGGAGCTGTTTTTT. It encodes CASRPILHTGELFF.

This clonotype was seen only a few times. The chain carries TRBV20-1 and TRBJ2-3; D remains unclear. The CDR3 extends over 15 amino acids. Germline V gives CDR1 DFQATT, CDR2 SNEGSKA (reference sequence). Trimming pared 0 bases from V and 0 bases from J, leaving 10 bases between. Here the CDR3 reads CSARDHLVSTDTQYF. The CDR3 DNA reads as TGCAGTGCTAGAGATCACCTAGTTAGCACAGATACGCAGTATTTT.

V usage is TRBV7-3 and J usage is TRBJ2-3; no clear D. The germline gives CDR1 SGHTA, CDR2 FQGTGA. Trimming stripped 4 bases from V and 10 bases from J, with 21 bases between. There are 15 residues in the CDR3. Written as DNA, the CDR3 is TGTGCCAGCAGCTCGCAGCCCGTACATGGGATGGCGCAGTATTTT. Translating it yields CASSSQPVHGMAQYF.

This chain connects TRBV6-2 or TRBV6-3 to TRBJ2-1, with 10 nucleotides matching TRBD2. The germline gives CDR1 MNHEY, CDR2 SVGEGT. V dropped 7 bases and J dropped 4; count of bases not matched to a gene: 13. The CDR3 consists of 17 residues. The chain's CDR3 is CASTSSGSPSIYNEQFF. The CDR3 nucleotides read TGTGCCAGCACGTCTAGCGGGAGCCCCTCGATATACAATGAGCAGTTCTTC.

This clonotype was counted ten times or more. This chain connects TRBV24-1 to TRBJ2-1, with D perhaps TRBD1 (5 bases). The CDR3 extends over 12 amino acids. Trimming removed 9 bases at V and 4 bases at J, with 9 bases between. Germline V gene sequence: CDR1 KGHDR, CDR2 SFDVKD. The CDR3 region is CATQGSYNEQFF. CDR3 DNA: TGTGCCACCCAGGGTTCGTACAATGAGCAGTTCTTC.

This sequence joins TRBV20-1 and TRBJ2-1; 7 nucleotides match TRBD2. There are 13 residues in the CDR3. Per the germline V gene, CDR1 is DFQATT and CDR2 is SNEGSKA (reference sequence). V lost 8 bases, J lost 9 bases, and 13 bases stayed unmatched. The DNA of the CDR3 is TGCAGTCCTATGTACCGAGCGGGACTTGAGCAGTTCTTC. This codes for CSPMYRAGLEQFF.

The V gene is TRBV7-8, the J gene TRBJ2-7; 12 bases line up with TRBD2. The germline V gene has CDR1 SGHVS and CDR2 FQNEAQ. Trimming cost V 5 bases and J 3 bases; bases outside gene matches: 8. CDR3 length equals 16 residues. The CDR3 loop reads CASSPTRTSGVYEQYF. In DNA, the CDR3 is TGTGCCAGCAGCCCTACACGGACTAGCGGGGTCTACGAGCAGTACTTC.

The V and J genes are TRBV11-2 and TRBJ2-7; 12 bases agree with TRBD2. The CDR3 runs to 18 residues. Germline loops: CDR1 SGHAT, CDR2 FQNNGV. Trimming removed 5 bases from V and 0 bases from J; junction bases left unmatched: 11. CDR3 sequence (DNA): TGTGCCAGCAGCGGGAAAGGACTAGCGGGACAATTCTCCTACGAGCAGTACTTC. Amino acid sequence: CASSGKGLAGQFSYEQYF.

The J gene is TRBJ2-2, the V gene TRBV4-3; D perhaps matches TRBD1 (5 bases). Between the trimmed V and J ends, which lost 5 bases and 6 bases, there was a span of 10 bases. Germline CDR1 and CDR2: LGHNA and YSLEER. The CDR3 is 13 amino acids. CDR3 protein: CASSTRQSGELFF. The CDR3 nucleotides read TGCGCCAGCAGCACACGACAGTCCGGGGAGCTGTTTTTT.

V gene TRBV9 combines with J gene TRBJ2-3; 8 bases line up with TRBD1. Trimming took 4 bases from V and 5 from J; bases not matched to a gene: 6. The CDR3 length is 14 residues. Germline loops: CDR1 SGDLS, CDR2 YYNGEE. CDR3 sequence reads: CASSSPTGVDTQYF. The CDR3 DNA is TGTGCCAGCAGCTCACCGACAGGGGTAGATACGCAGTATTTT. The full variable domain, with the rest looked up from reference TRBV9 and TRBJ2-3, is DSGVTQTPKHLITATGQRVTLRCSPRSGDLSVYWYQQSLDQGLQFLIQYYNGEERAKGNILERFSAQQFPDLHSELNLSSLELGDSALYFCASSSPTGVDTQYFGPGTRLTVL.

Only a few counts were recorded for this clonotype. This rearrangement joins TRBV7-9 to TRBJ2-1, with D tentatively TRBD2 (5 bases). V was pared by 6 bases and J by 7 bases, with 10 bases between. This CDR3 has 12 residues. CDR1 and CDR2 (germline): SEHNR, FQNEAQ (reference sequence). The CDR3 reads CASREVGNEQFF. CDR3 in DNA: TGTGCCAGCAGGGAGGTGGGAAATGAGCAGTTCTTC.

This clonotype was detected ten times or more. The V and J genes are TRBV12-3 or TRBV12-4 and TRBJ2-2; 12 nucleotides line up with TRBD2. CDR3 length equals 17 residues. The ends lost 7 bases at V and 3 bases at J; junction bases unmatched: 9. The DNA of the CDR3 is TGTGCCAGCACCGGGACTAGCGGGTGGGTGGACACCGGGGAGCTGTTTTTT. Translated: CASTGTSGWVDTGELFF.

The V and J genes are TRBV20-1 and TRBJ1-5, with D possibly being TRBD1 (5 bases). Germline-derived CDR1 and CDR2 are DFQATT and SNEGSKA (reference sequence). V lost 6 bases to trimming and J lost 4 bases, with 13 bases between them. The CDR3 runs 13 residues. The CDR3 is CSAPLGGNQPQHF. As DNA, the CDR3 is TGCAGTGCACCTCTGGGGGGTAATCAGCCCCAGCATTTT.

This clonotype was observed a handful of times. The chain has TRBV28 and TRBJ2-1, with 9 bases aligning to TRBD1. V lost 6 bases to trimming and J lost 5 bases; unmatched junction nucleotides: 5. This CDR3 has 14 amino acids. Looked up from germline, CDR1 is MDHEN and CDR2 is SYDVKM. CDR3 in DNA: TGTGCCAGCAGCGACGGGACAGGGAACAATGAGCAGTTCTTC. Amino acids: CASSDGTGNNEQFF.